These T cell receptor beta chains were read from a single sample in a study of blood T cell repertoires in COVID-19. Some clones are missing from TCRdb's copy, which holds only in-frame ones; the method was immunoSEQ multiplex PCR. The repertoire holds about 100,000 clones, with 70% to 90% as singletons. The specimen was peripheral blood. These receptors all stem from a man of 80 years or more with acute or convalescent COVID-19. Both conserved end residues are part of each CDR3. Fields, in order: V gene, J gene, clone size, D gene, CDR3 protein, CDR3 DNA. A D gene is named only where the DNA matches it firmly. The size of a clone is reported for some rows only, either as once, few or many, or as a class for expanded clones.

v_call: TRBV27; j_call: TRBJ2-3; clone_size: once; d_call: TRBD2; cdr3_aa: CASRNRLAGALSSQYF; cdr3_nt: TGTGCCAGCAGAAATCGTCTAGCGGGGGCCCTGAGTTCACAGTATTTT
v_call: TRBV19; j_call: TRBJ2-7; clone_size: NA; d_call: TRBD2; cdr3_aa: CASSPYGGGRADEQYF; cdr3_nt: TGTGCCAGTAGTCCGTACGGGGGCGGGAGGGCCGACGAGCAGTACTTC
v_call: TRBV30; j_call: TRBJ2-7; clone_size: NA; d_call: NA; cdr3_aa: CAWSVLGRSEQYF; cdr3_nt: TGTGCCTGGAGTGTACTTGGGAGATCCGAGCAGTACTTC
v_call: TRBV7-2; j_call: TRBJ2-2; clone_size: NA; d_call: NA; cdr3_aa: CASSPDSPANTGELFF; cdr3_nt: TGTGCCAGCAGCCCCGACAGTCCCGCGAACACCGGGGAGCTGTTTTTT
v_call: TRBV7-9; j_call: TRBJ2-1; clone_size: NA; d_call: TRBD2; cdr3_aa: CASSLGGLVGEQFF; cdr3_nt: TGTGCCAGCAGCTTGGGGGGACTAGTCGGTGAGCAGTTCTTC
v_call: TRBV7-9; j_call: TRBJ1-5; clone_size: many; d_call: TRBD1; cdr3_aa: CASSLDRGGSNQPQHF; cdr3_nt: TGTGCCAGCAGCTTAGACAGGGGCGGGAGCAATCAGCCCCAGCATTTT
v_call: TRBV6-4; j_call: TRBJ2-4; clone_size: NA; d_call: TRBD1; cdr3_aa: CASSDNRGSIQYF; cdr3_nt: TGTGCCAGCAGTGACAACAGGGGAAGCATTCAGTACTTC
v_call: TRBV19; j_call: TRBJ2-3; clone_size: once; d_call: NA; cdr3_aa: CASSIPPGGVPTDTQYF; cdr3_nt: TGTGCCAGTAGTATACCTCCCGGGGGAGTCCCCACAGATACGCAGTATTTT
v_call: TRBV5-5; j_call: TRBJ2-2; clone_size: NA; d_call: TRBD1; cdr3_aa: CASSFQGANTGELFF; cdr3_nt: TGTGCCAGCAGCTTTCAGGGGGCCAACACCGGGGAGCTGTTTTTT
v_call: TRBV28; j_call: TRBJ1-4; clone_size: once; d_call: NA; cdr3_aa: CASSLSGVWEKLFF; cdr3_nt: TGTGCCAGCAGTTTATCAGGGGTTTGGGAAAAACTGTTTTTT
v_call: TRBV6-5; j_call: TRBJ1-5; clone_size: NA; d_call: NA; cdr3_aa: CASSYGEDQPQHF; cdr3_nt: TGTGCCAGCAGTTACGGGGAGGATCAGCCCCAGCATTTT
v_call: TRBV5-1; j_call: TRBJ2-1; clone_size: NA; d_call: TRBD2; cdr3_aa: CASSLGPAGDNEQFF; cdr3_nt: TGCGCCAGCAGCTTAGGCCCAGCGGGGGACAATGAGCAGTTCTTC
v_call: TRBV7-9; j_call: TRBJ2-1; clone_size: NA; d_call: NA; cdr3_aa: CASSLGLYNEQFF; cdr3_nt: TGTGCCAGCAGCTTAGGTCTTTACAATGAGCAGTTCTTC
v_call: TRBV19; j_call: TRBJ2-3; clone_size: NA; d_call: TRBD2; cdr3_aa: CASLGTSGNTDTQYF; cdr3_nt: TGTGCCAGCCTAGGGACTAGCGGGAACACAGATACGCAGTATTTT
v_call: TRBV7-2; j_call: TRBJ2-1; clone_size: NA; d_call: TRBD2; cdr3_aa: CASSGTGLAGVQEQFF; cdr3_nt: TGTGCCAGCAGCGGAACGGGACTAGCGGGAGTACAAGAGCAGTTCTTC
v_call: TRBV11-2; j_call: TRBJ2-2; clone_size: NA; d_call: TRBD2; cdr3_aa: CASSSLAGAVGELFF; cdr3_nt: TGTGCCAGCAGCTCCTTAGCGGGAGCGGTCGGGGAGCTGTTTTTT
v_call: TRBV15; j_call: TRBJ2-1; clone_size: NA; d_call: TRBD2; cdr3_aa: CATSSPSGLYNEQFF; cdr3_nt: TGTGCCACCAGCAGCCCTAGCGGGTTGTACAATGAGCAGTTCTTC
v_call: TRBV19; j_call: TRBJ2-5; clone_size: NA; d_call: TRBD2; cdr3_aa: CASSQSGRARETQYF; cdr3_nt: TGTGCCAGTAGTCAAAGCGGGAGGGCGCGGGAGACCCAGTACTTC
v_call: TRBV28; j_call: TRBJ1-3; clone_size: once; d_call: NA; cdr3_aa: CASRGEASGNTIYF; cdr3_nt: TGTGCCAGCAGGGGGGAGGCTTCTGGAAACACCATATATTTT
v_call: TRBV29-1; j_call: TRBJ2-3; clone_size: NA; d_call: TRBD2; cdr3_aa: CSVEGLAGGTDTQYF; cdr3_nt: TGCAGCGTTGAGGGGTTAGCGGGAGGCACAGATACGCAGTATTTT
v_call: TRBV2; j_call: TRBJ2-3; clone_size: NA; d_call: NA; cdr3_aa: CASSETYTQYF; cdr3_nt: TGCGCCAGCAGTGAGACTTATACGCAGTATTTT
v_call: TRBV7-9; j_call: TRBJ1-6; clone_size: NA; d_call: TRBD1; cdr3_aa: CASSLFGQGDSPLHF; cdr3_nt: TGTGCCAGCAGCTTGTTCGGACAGGGAGATTCACCCCTCCACTTT
v_call: TRBV5-6; j_call: TRBJ2-7; clone_size: NA; d_call: NA; cdr3_aa: CASSGRTDYEQYF; cdr3_nt: TGTGCCAGCAGCGGACGGACAGACTACGAGCAGTACTTC
v_call: TRBV6-5; j_call: TRBJ1-1; clone_size: once; d_call: NA; cdr3_aa: CASSPTGNTEAFF; cdr3_nt: TGTGCCAGCAGCCCGACAGGAAACACTGAAGCTTTCTTT
v_call: TRBV6-2/TRBV6-3; j_call: TRBJ1-2; clone_size: NA; d_call: NA; cdr3_aa: CASSSGHSYGYTF; cdr3_nt: TGTGCCAGCAGCTCCGGACATAGCTATGGCTACACCTTC
v_call: TRBV19; j_call: TRBJ2-7; clone_size: NA; d_call: NA; cdr3_aa: CASSPRQDYEQYF; cdr3_nt: TGTGCCAGTAGTCCAAGACAGGATTACGAGCAGTACTTC
v_call: TRBV19; j_call: TRBJ1-3; clone_size: NA; d_call: NA; cdr3_aa: CASSIASRNTIYF; cdr3_nt: TGTGCCAGTAGTATAGCATCGAGGAACACCATATATTTT
v_call: TRBV27; j_call: TRBJ2-5; clone_size: NA; d_call: NA; cdr3_aa: CASSSSPGHQGGTQYF; cdr3_nt: TGTGCCAGCAGTTCGAGTCCGGGACATCAAGGGGGGACCCAGTACTTC
v_call: TRBV3-1/TRBV3-2; j_call: TRBJ2-3; clone_size: NA; d_call: TRBD2; cdr3_aa: CASSPTSGRRTDTQYF; cdr3_nt: TGTGCCAGCAGCCCCACTAGCGGGAGAAGGACAGATACGCAGTATTTT